This is a list of T cell receptor beta chains from one sample in a study of T cells in Graves' hyperthyroidism and ophthalmopathy. From the multiplex PCR reads, TCRdb called clonotypes with MiXCR, one entry per CDR3 protein. Of around 500,000 distinct CDR3 sequences listed, approximately 14% are singletons. The sequencing input was blood. Source of these receptors: a woman between 40 and 50 years old with Graves' hyperthyroidism. Each CDR3 is given with its conserved first and last residue. D genes are given only for firm matches. Part of the rows lack a size; the others show once, few, many or a class for expanded clones.

clone size: -; V gene: TRBV20-1; D gene: -; J gene: TRBJ2-3; CDR3 DNA: TGCAGTGCTAGCTCTGGGGTTGTTACGCAGTATTTT; CDR3 protein: CSASSGVVTQYF
clone size: many; V gene: TRBV7-9; D gene: -; J gene: TRBJ2-7; CDR3 DNA: TGTGCCAGCAGCCTGGGTGAGGATGGGCAGTACTTC; CDR3 protein: CASSLGEDGQYF
clone size: -; V gene: TRBV5-1; D gene: TRBD1; J gene: TRBJ2-5; CDR3 DNA: TGCGCCAGCAGCACAGGGACAGTGGGGGAGACCCAGTACTTC; CDR3 protein: CASSTGTVGETQYF
clone size: few; V gene: TRBV2; D gene: TRBD2; J gene: TRBJ2-2; CDR3 DNA: TGTGCCAGCAGTGAGATGACTAGCGGGAACACCGGGGAGCTGTTTTTT; CDR3 protein: CASSEMTSGNTGELFF
clone size: many; V gene: TRBV5-5; D gene: -; J gene: TRBJ1-1; CDR3 DNA: TGTGCCAGCAGCTCTCAGGGCCCGAGGACTGAAGCTTTCTTT; CDR3 protein: CASSSQGPRTEAFF
clone size: many; V gene: TRBV27; D gene: -; J gene: TRBJ2-7; CDR3 DNA: TGTGCCAGCAGTTTCCAAGGGACCCACTACGAGCAGTACTTC; CDR3 protein: CASSFQGTHYEQYF
clone size: many; V gene: TRBV28; D gene: TRBD2; J gene: TRBJ2-1; CDR3 DNA: TGTGCCAGCAGTGCCCCACTAGCGGGAACTTACAATGAGCAGTTCTTC; CDR3 protein: CASSAPLAGTYNEQFF
clone size: many; V gene: TRBV5-1; D gene: TRBD2; J gene: TRBJ2-3; CDR3 DNA: TGCGCCAGCAGCTTAAAGCTAGCGGGAGGAATAGATACGCAGTATTTT; CDR3 protein: CASSLKLAGGIDTQYF
clone size: -; V gene: TRBV7-2; D gene: -; J gene: TRBJ2-7; CDR3 DNA: TGTGCCAGCAGCCAAGATAACCCCAGGGGATCCTACGAGCAGTACTTC; CDR3 protein: CASSQDNPRGSYEQYF
clone size: many; V gene: TRBV18; D gene: -; J gene: TRBJ1-1; CDR3 DNA: TGTGCCAGCTCGAGGACAGAATTTGAAGCTTTCTTT; CDR3 protein: CASSRTEFEAFF
clone size: many; V gene: TRBV7-3; D gene: -; J gene: TRBJ1-2; CDR3 DNA: TGTGCCAGCAGCTCTCCAGGGGAGGACTATGGCTACACCTTC; CDR3 protein: CASSSPGEDYGYTF
clone size: many; V gene: TRBV28; D gene: TRBD2; J gene: TRBJ2-7; CDR3 DNA: TGTGCCAGCAGAGCACCGGGACTAGCGGGAAGCTACTACGAGCAGTACTTC; CDR3 protein: CASRAPGLAGSYYEQYF
clone size: few; V gene: TRBV6-1; D gene: TRBD2; J gene: TRBJ2-5; CDR3 DNA: TGTGCCAGCAGTGAAGGATATGTTAGCGGGAGAAAAGAGACCCAGTACTTC; CDR3 protein: CASSEGYVSGRKETQYF
clone size: few; V gene: TRBV27; D gene: TRBD1; J gene: TRBJ2-1; CDR3 DNA: TGTGCCAGCAGTTTAACGACAGGGAGCAATGAGCAGTTCTTC; CDR3 protein: CASSLTTGSNEQFF
clone size: many; V gene: TRBV18; D gene: TRBD1; J gene: TRBJ1-5; CDR3 DNA: TGTGCCAGCTCACCAACAGGGGACTCTAATCAGCCCCAGCATTTT; CDR3 protein: CASSPTGDSNQPQHF
clone size: -; V gene: TRBV28; D gene: -; J gene: TRBJ1-4; CDR3 DNA: TGTGCCAGCAGCCTTGTCCGGGCTAATGAAAAACTGTTTTTT; CDR3 protein: CASSLVRANEKLFF
clone size: once; V gene: TRBV6-5; D gene: TRBD1; J gene: TRBJ1-2; CDR3 DNA: TGTGCCAGCAGTTACCTGGGACAGGGTCATAGCTACACCTTC; CDR3 protein: CASSYLGQGHSYTF
clone size: many; V gene: TRBV6-5; D gene: -; J gene: TRBJ1-1; CDR3 DNA: TGTGCCAGCAGTTACCGTGGGGCGGGCACTGAAGCTTTCTTT; CDR3 protein: CASSYRGAGTEAFF
clone size: many; V gene: TRBV7-9; D gene: TRBD1; J gene: TRBJ2-2; CDR3 DNA: TGTGCCAGCAGCTCCATGCGGACAGGGAACACCGGGGAGCTGTTTTTT; CDR3 protein: CASSSMRTGNTGELFF
clone size: many; V gene: TRBV10-3; D gene: TRBD1; J gene: TRBJ1-1; CDR3 DNA: TGTGCCATCAGGAATCCGGGACAGGGGCGTGCTGAAGCTTTCTTT; CDR3 protein: CAIRNPGQGRAEAFF
clone size: many; V gene: TRBV7-2; D gene: TRBD2; J gene: TRBJ2-1; CDR3 DNA: TGTGCCAGCAGCTTAGTGCTAGCGGGAGGGGATGAGCAGTTCTTC; CDR3 protein: CASSLVLAGGDEQFF
clone size: many; V gene: TRBV7-8; D gene: -; J gene: TRBJ2-1; CDR3 DNA: TGTGCCAGCAGCTGGGGGGCATTCAATGAGCAGTTCTTC; CDR3 protein: CASSWGAFNEQFF